This TCR beta chain originates from a study of blood T cell repertoires in COVID-19. With 4 bases clipped from V and 5 bases from J, the junction kept 10 bases outside the gene matches. CDR1 and CDR2 from the germline V gene are MNHEY and SMNVEV (reference sequence). This CDR3 contains 17 residues. The assay was immunoSEQ multiplex PCR, and TCRdb's table has in-frame clones only and misses some. The sample has hundreds of thousands of clones; 80% to 90% are singletons. Which cohort a participant joined came from the clinical history participants gave. The sequence was obtained from a man between 18 and 29 years old who had recovered from COVID-19. This rearrangement joins TRBV27 to TRBJ2-3, with 12 bases lining up with TRBD2. Sequenced: PBMCs or T cells enriched from blood (not recorded which). Written as DNA, the CDR3 is TGTGCCAGCAGTTATACTAGCGGGAGGACCATGGGAGATACGCAGTATTTT. It codes for CASSYTSGRTMGDTQYF.